Presented here are 5 T cell receptor beta chains from one specimen sequenced in a study of T cell responses to AZD1222 COVID-19 vaccine. This table comes from immunoSEQ multiplex PCR, and its TCRdb copy is limited to in-frame clones, with some not included. The sample contains approximately 140,000 clones, under 95% of which appear only once. This specimen consisted of peripheral blood, obtained 28 days after the second AZD1222 dose. The receptors originated from an adult who received the AZD1222 COVID-19 vaccine.

The chain is built from TRBV6-5 and TRBJ1-3; possible D gene TRBD1, 5 bases. Per germline, CDR1 MNHEY and CDR2 SVGAGI. The CDR3 totals 15 residues. With 6 bases removed from V and 1 base from J, the gap between germline ends came to 13 bases. Here the CDR3 DNA reads TGTGCCAGCAGAGGCAGGGCCGGTTCTGGAAACACCATATATTTT. It specifies CASRGRAGSGNTIYF.

This sequence joins TRBV7-9 and TRBJ2-2, with 7 bases matching TRBD2. The CDR3 sequence is 14 residues long. CDR1 and CDR2 from the germline V gene are SEHNR and FQNEAQ (reference sequence). J gave up 0 bases and V 11 bases, and 6 bases lay outside the gene matches. The CDR3 DNA sequence: TGTGCCCTAGGACGGGGGGCGAACACCGGGGAGCTGTTTTTT. Translated: CALGRGANTGELFF.

The chain joins TRBV11-3 to TRBJ2-5; no clear D gene. The CDR3 loop spans 14 amino acids. In germline, CDR1 is SGHNT, CDR2 YENEEA. The germline V and J ends were trimmed by 5 bases and 7 bases, with 17 bases remaining between them. The CDR3, as DNA: TGTGCCAGCAGCCAAGGTTCAACCCGTGGGACCCAGTACTTC. It codes for CASSQGSTRGTQYF.

This clone has only a few counts. The genes are TRBV24-1 and TRBJ2-1, with a tentative D call TRBD2 (6 bases). This CDR3 region has 14 residues. Between the trimmed V and J ends, which lost 0 bases and 7 bases, there was a span of 9 bases. Germline CDR1 and CDR2: KGHDR and SFDVKD. DNA of the CDR3: TGTGCCACCAGTGATTTGTGGAGGGGAAATGAGCAGTTCTTC. Amino acid sequence: CATSDLWRGNEQFF.

This chain uses TRBV30 with TRBJ1-5, with D possibly TRBD1 on 6 matching bases. Per germline, CDR1 GTSNPN and CDR2 SVGIG (reference sequence). The CDR3 is 15 residues long. Between the trimmed V and J ends, which lost 7 bases and 0 bases, there was a span of 16 bases. The CDR3, as DNA: TGTGCCTATGGCCTTGGACAGCATAGCAATCAGCCCCAGCATTTT. Translating it yields CAYGLGQHSNQPQHF.